This TCR beta chain was identified in a study of a mutant IDH1 vaccine in newly diagnosed glioma. Measured with immunoSEQ multiplex PCR; TCRdb has only the in-frame clones, and not every one. Among almost 85,000 clones listed, 65% to 90% were seen once. Concerning this clone: What it recognizes is unknown.

General study results and limits: Any relationship between pseudoprogression and changes in top peripheral T cell clonotypes seemed absent.

This sample's time point: week 23, last vaccination. The investigators gave 300 ug of mutant IDH1 20-mer peptide in each vaccine dose, together with topical imiquimod. The specimen was PBMCs, collected from a glioma patient whose treatment included an IDH1 peptide vaccine. This clonotype was sampled from a man aged 25 to 40 with glioma. Some clones in this sample may be carry-over from other donors' samples.

The CDR3 DNA reads TGCAGCGTCGAACGAGCGGGAGGGCCGATGGGGACCGGGGAGCTGTTTTTT. It specifies CSVERAGGPMGTGELFF. The chain links TRBV29-1 to TRBJ2-2; 10 bases line up with TRBD2. V dropped 6 bases and J dropped 5; count of bases not matched to a gene: 15. This CDR3 has 17 residues. The germline CDR1 and CDR2 sequences are SQVTM and ANQGSEA.